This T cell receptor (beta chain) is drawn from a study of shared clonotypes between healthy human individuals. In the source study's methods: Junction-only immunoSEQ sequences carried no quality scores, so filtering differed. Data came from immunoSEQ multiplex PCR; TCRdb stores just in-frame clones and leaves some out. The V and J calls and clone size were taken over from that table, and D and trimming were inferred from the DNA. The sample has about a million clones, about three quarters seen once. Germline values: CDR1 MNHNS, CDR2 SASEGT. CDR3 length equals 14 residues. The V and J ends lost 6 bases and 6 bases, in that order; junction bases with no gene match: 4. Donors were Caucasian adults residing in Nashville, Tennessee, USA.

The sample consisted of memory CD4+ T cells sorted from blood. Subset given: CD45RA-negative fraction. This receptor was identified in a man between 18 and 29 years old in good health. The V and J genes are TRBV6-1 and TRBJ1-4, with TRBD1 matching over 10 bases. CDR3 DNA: TGTGCCAGCAGCCCGGGACAGGGGCATGAAAAACTGTTTTTT. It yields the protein CASSPGQGHEKLFF.